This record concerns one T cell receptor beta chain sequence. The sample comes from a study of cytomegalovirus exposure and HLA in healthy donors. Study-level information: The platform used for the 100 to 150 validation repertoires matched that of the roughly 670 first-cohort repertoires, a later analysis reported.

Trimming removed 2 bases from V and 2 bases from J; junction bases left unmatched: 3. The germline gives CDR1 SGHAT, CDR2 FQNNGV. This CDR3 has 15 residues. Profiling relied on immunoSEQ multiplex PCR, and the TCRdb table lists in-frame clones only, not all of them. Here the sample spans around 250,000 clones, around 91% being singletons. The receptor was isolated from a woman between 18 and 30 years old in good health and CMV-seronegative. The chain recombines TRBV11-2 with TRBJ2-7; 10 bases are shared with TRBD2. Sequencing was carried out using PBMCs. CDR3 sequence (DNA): TGTGCCAGCAGCTTAACTAGCGGGGACCCCTACGAGCAGTACTTC. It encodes CASSLTSGDPYEQYF.